A single sample gave rise to the 7 T cell receptor beta chains below, sequenced in a study of T cell changes during pregnancy in multiple sclerosis (dated by TCRdb to about 2019). The receptor library was made with the immunoSEQ multiplex PCR assay. Here the immuneACCESS table is served through TCRdb, limited to in-frame sequences with V and J called. Missing clones are a known gap in these copies; in checked studies unresolved V genes cover under half, and the rest lacks a known reason. The sample table holds some 60,000 clones, of which approximately 90% were seen once. Less than 3% of the sample is in the top ten clones. The source material was peripheral blood, sampled in the third trimester of pregnancy. The source of these receptors is a female donor in good health, enrolled as a control in a pregnancy study.

V gene TRBV9 combines with J gene TRBJ2-3; 14 positions match TRBD2. The ends lost 3 bases at V and 4 bases at J; junction bases unmatched: 4. The CDR3 consists of 16 residues. Germline V CDR1 and CDR2: SGDLS, YYNGEE. The DNA for the CDR3 is TGTGCCAGCAGCGCTAGACTAGCGGGAGGGGCAGATACGCAGTATTTT. It encodes CASSARLAGGADTQYF. The full variable domain, completed using reference TRBV9 and TRBJ2-3, is DSGVTQTPKHLITATGQRVTLRCSPRSGDLSVYWYQQSLDQGLQFLIQYYNGEERAKGNILERFSAQQFPDLHSELNLSSLELGDSALYFCASSARLAGGADTQYFGPGTRLTVL.

The chain carries TRBV6-1 and TRBJ2-7; the D gene is possibly TRBD1 (5 bases). Between the trimmed V and J ends, which lost 0 bases and 3 bases, there was a span of 9 bases. Germline lookup yields CDR1 MNHNS and CDR2 SASEGT. The CDR3 has 14 residues. The CDR3 DNA is TGTGCCAGCAGTGAAGCGGGCAGGGTCTACGAGCAGTACTTC. This sequence encodes CASSEAGRVYEQYF.

In the case of this clone: Within the sample, other DNA sequences also encode this same CDR3. The chain recombines TRBV5-5 with TRBJ1-1, with D hard to call. Trimming shortened V by 0 bases and J by 2 bases, and 5 bases separated the two germline ends. Germline-derived CDR1 and CDR2 are SGHKS and YYEKEE (reference sequence). There are 13 residues in the CDR3. The CDR3 is CASSLARNTEAFF. The CDR3 DNA is TGTGCCAGCAGCTTGGCCAGAAACACTGAAGCTTTCTTT.

The chain links TRBV9 to TRBJ2-1; the match to TRBD2 covers 10 bases. The germline V gene has CDR1 SGDLS and CDR2 YYNGEE. The V segment lost 3 bases and the J segment 4 bases; nucleotides outside the gene matches: 13. CDR3 length: 18 residues. The CDR3 is CASSALAGANYDYNEQFF. The CDR3 DNA sequence: TGTGCCAGCAGCGCCCTAGCGGGGGCCAATTACGATTACAATGAGCAGTTCTTC.

V and J are TRBV7-8 and TRBJ1-2; TRBD1 agrees at 11 bases. V lost 5 bases to trimming and J lost 7 bases; unmatched junction nucleotides: 9. The CDR3 length is 15 residues. CDR1 is SGHVS, CDR2 FQNEAQ, per germline. The CDR3 sequence: CASSNRDRGFGGYTF. The CDR3 region has the DNA TGTGCCAGCAGCAACCGGGACAGGGGGTTCGGTGGCTACACCTTC.

The genes are TRBV28 and TRBJ2-1; maybe TRBD1 (7 bases). V lost 7 bases and J 4 bases, leaving 17 bases between the germline ends. The CDR3 extends over 15 amino acids. Looked up from germline, CDR1 is MDHEN and CDR2 is SYDVKM. As DNA, the CDR3 is TGTGCCAGCACCTCCGAACAGGGGACTTACAATGAGCAGTTCTTC. It codes for CASTSEQGTYNEQFF.

A word on this clone: The sample holds other DNA sequences that translate to the same CDR3. V is TRBV6-1 and J is TRBJ2-6, with a possible D match to TRBD1 (6 bases). Germline V gene sequence: CDR1 MNHNS, CDR2 SASEGT. The CDR3 covers 16 residues. Trimming left V 3 bases short and J 0 bases short, with 9 bases between. The CDR3 DNA reads TGTGCCAGCAGTGACAGGGGAGCCTCTGGGGCCAACGTCCTGACTTTC. It specifies CASSDRGASGANVLTF.